This TCR beta chain was sequenced during a study of blood T cells in healthy people across ages. CDR1 and CDR2 (germline): SQVTM, ANQGSEA. There are 11 residues in the CDR3. Trimming took 4 bases from V and 7 from J, leaving 10 bases between them. This clonotype was recorded only once. What it binds is not known. Notes on the study in general: PBMCs were not sorted, which prevented a conclusive comparison of naive versus antigen-experienced cells.

The second PCR ran roughly 7 to 12 cycles with a sample-barcoded 5' primer and J-beta primers. TCRdb passed the 5' RACE reads through MiXCR, listing each CDR3 protein once. The table has approximately 1,000,000 distinct CDR3 sequences, under 55% seen once. Ten milliliters of peripheral blood were drawn from each donor. V and J are TRBV29-1 and TRBJ2-5; perhaps TRBD2 as D (5 bases). The TCR comes from a woman between 55 and 75 years old in good health. Sequencing used blood. The CDR3 loop reads CSVGGRGTQYF. The CDR3 DNA is TGCAGCGTTGGAGGGCGCGGGACCCAGTACTTC.